The rows below give T cell receptor beta chains drawn from one sample of a study of control samples from healthy donors and cancer patients. Profiled with immunoSEQ multiplex PCR; TCRdb holds only in-frame clones, not every one. The sample consists of some 130,000 clones, nearly 90% of them appearing once. Sequenced sample: PBMCs. The receptors stem from a man aged 50 to 60 with head and neck cancer. Both conserved end residues are part of each CDR3. A D gene is named only where the DNA matches it firmly. For some rows the clone size is stated as once, few or many, or as a class when expanded; others skip it.

>NA|TRBV5-8|NA|TRBJ2-5
CASSLGPQETQYF
TGTGCCAGCAGCTTAGGCCCACAAGAGACCCAGTACTTC
>NA|TRBV19|once|TRBJ1-1
CASSSQGNTEAFF
TGTGCCAGTAGTTCGCAGGGGAACACTGAAGCTTTCTTT
>NA|TRBV20-1|NA|TRBJ1-4
CSAMREKLFF
TGCAGTGCTATGCGTGAAAAACTGTTTTTT
>NA|TRBV30|NA|TRBJ1-3
CAWKVRQSLSGNTIYF
TGTGCCTGGAAGGTCAGACAGTCGCTCTCTGGAAACACCATATATTTT
>NA|TRBV30|NA|TRBJ1-1
CAWSSTTGYTEAFF
TGTGCCTGGAGTTCCACTACTGGGTACACTGAAGCTTTCTTT
>NA|TRBV5-1|once|TRBJ2-1
CASSLGTNSYNEQFF
TGCGCCAGCAGCTTGGGAACTAACTCCTACAATGAGCAGTTCTTC
>NA|TRBV4-2|few|TRBJ1-5
CASSQWEGAQPQHF
TGTGCCAGCAGCCAATGGGAGGGTGCTCAGCCCCAGCATTTT
>NA|TRBV3-1/TRBV3-2|once|TRBJ1-1
CASSQVAGDSEAFF
TGTGCCAGCAGCCAAGTAGCCGGGGACTCTGAAGCTTTCTTT
>NA|TRBV5-1|NA|TRBJ2-2
CASSSDLKRGGTGELFF
TGCGCCAGCAGCTCCGATTTGAAAAGGGGGGGCACCGGGGAGCTGTTTTTT
>NA|TRBV5-6|NA|TRBJ2-7
CASSLTEYAEQYF
TGTGCCAGCAGCTTAACAGAGTACGCCGAGCAGTACTTC
>TRBD2|TRBV30|NA|TRBJ2-2
CAWSWGGGNTGELFF
TGTGCCTGGAGTTGGGGCGGGGGGAACACCGGGGAGCTGTTTTTT
>NA|TRBV5-1|NA|TRBJ2-4
CASSFTVGLAKNIQYF
TGCGCCAGCAGCTTCACCGTGGGATTGGCCAAAAACATTCAGTACTTC
>NA|TRBV6-5|few|TRBJ1-5
CASGSFGGQGQPQHF
TGTGCCAGCGGGTCCTTTGGGGGGCAGGGACAGCCCCAGCATTTT
>NA|TRBV20-1|NA|TRBJ2-2
CSASIRTVSRTGELFF
TGCAGTGCTAGTATTAGGACAGTCTCGAGGACCGGGGAGCTGTTTTTT
>NA|TRBV28|NA|TRBJ2-3
CASSPVLLRGEGSDTQYF
TGTGCCAGCAGTCCAGTCCTTTTAAGGGGGGAAGGGTCAGATACGCAGTATTTT
>NA|TRBV6-5|NA|TRBJ1-1
CASSRAVGNTEAFF
TGTGCCAGCAGCCGCGCTGTAGGGAACACTGAAGCTTTCTTT
>NA|TRBV7-9|NA|TRBJ2-1
CASSVQEGTHNEQFF
TGTGCCAGCAGTGTGCAGGAGGGAACCCACAATGAGCAGTTCTTC
>TRBD1|TRBV5-4|NA|TRBJ2-1
CASRSVGTGGYNEQFF
TGTGCCAGCAGGTCTGTGGGGACAGGGGGATACAATGAGCAGTTCTTC
>TRBD1|TRBV28|NA|TRBJ1-4
CASSPRDRINEKLFF
TGTGCCAGCAGTCCCCGGGACAGGATTAATGAAAAACTGTTTTTT
>NA|TRBV14|NA|TRBJ2-7
CASSTYRAYEQYF
TGTGCCAGCAGCACCTACAGGGCCTACGAGCAGTACTTC
>NA|TRBV12-3/TRBV12-4|once|TRBJ1-4
CASSLSDLEKLFF
TGTGCCAGCAGTTTGAGTGACCTAGAAAAACTGTTTTTT
>NA|TRBV9|once|TRBJ2-2
CASSPDPRTPTGELFF
TGTGCCAGCAGCCCAGACCCTAGAACCCCTACCGGGGAGCTGTTTTTT
>NA|TRBV12-2|NA|TRBJ2-1
CEISSGLRNEQFF
TGTGAAATCTCTAGTGGACTTCGCAATGAGCAGTTCTTC
>NA|TRBV19|NA|TRBJ1-2
CASSIVAVGIYGYTF
TGTGCCAGTAGTATAGTTGCAGTCGGGATCTATGGCTACACCTTC
>NA|TRBV7-2|once|TRBJ1-5
CASSLAGGGTNSNQPQHF
TGTGCCAGCAGCTTAGCGGGGGGGGGAACTAATAGCAATCAGCCCCAGCATTTT
>TRBD1|TRBV6-5|few|TRBJ2-2
CASSYSTGPGELFF
TGTGCCAGCAGTTACTCGACAGGGCCCGGGGAGCTGTTTTTT
>NA|TRBV4-1|NA|TRBJ2-7
CASSQVEGSGSALF
TGCGCCAGCAGCCAAGTAGAGGGATCGGGTTCAGCTCTATTC
>NA|TRBV2|NA|TRBJ2-1
CASSPSLGSTEKNEQFF
TGTGCCAGCAGTCCCTCCCTCGGGAGCACGGAAAAGAATGAGCAGTTCTTC
>NA|TRBV5-1|NA|TRBJ1-4
CASSDGEGTNEKLFF
TGCGCCAGCAGCGACGGGGAGGGGACTAATGAAAAACTGTTTTTT
>NA|TRBV25-1|NA|TRBJ2-7
CASSETSMGSEQYF
TGTGCCAGCAGTGAAACAAGTATGGGGAGCGAGCAGTACTTC
>TRBD1|TRBV4-1|NA|TRBJ1-6
CASSQAKIGGGTGGPNSPLHF
TGCGCCAGCAGCCAAGCAAAGATAGGTGGCGGGACAGGGGGCCCAAATTCACCCCTCCACTTT
>NA|TRBV9|NA|TRBJ1-6
CASSVDGVSPLHF
TGTGCCAGCAGCGTCGACGGGGTTTCACCCCTCCACTTT
>TRBD1|TRBV29-1|once|TRBJ2-7
CSVGTGSSYEQYF
TGCAGCGTCGGGACAGGTAGCTCCTACGAGCAGTACTTC
>TRBD2|TRBV18|NA|TRBJ2-1
CASSPSGTSGINEQFF
TGTGCCAGCTCACCTTCAGGGACTAGCGGGATAAATGAGCAGTTCTTC
>NA|TRBV5-6|NA|TRBJ2-5
CASSGKGRETQYF
TGTGCCAGCAGCGGGAAGGGACGGGAGACCCAGTACTTC
>NA|TRBV14|once|TRBJ2-2
CASSPIRQVRRNGELFF
TGTGCCAGCAGCCCCATCCGACAGGTCAGGAGGAACGGGGAGCTGTTTTTT
>NA|TRBV29-1|NA|TRBJ2-7
CSIGGGGVFYEQYF
TGCAGCATCGGAGGGGGGGGCGTATTCTACGAGCAGTACTTC
>TRBD2|TRBV29-1|NA|TRBJ2-3
CSVGKGTITDTQYF
TGCAGCGTTGGGAAGGGGACTATCACAGATACGCAGTATTTT
>NA|TRBV18|NA|TRBJ1-1
CASSPGWGGTEAFF
TGTGCCAGCTCACCAGGGTGGGGGGGCACTGAAGCTTTCTTT
>NA|TRBV13|NA|TRBJ2-3
CASSLMGDLSTDTQYF
TGTGCCAGCAGCTTAATGGGGGACCTAAGCACAGATACGCAGTATTTT
>NA|TRBV19|once|TRBJ2-1
CASSILRGNEQFF
TGTGCCAGTAGTATTTTGCGAGGCAATGAGCAGTTCTTC
>NA|TRBV6-5|few|TRBJ1-6
CASMGSYNSPLHF
TGTGCCAGCATGGGCAGCTATAATTCACCCCTCCACTTT
>TRBD1|TRBV2|NA|TRBJ1-1
CASRGGTGDGEAFF
TGTGCCAGCAGAGGAGGGACAGGCGATGGTGAAGCTTTCTTT
>TRBD1|TRBV10-3|NA|TRBJ2-7
CAIRPDRGRDEQYF
TGTGCCATCAGACCTGACAGGGGGCGCGACGAGCAGTACTTC
>TRBD2|TRBV7-2|NA|TRBJ2-1
CASSLAQRGVDNEQFF
TGTGCCAGCAGCCTAGCCCAGCGGGGGGTGGACAATGAGCAGTTCTTC
>NA|TRBV6-6|NA|TRBJ2-7
CASSYGQHNYEQYF
TGTGCCAGCAGTTACGGGCAGCACAACTACGAGCAGTACTTC
>TRBD1|TRBV20-1|once|TRBJ1-1
CSASYRQGGTEAFF
TGCAGTGCTAGTTACAGACAGGGTGGCACTGAAGCTTTCTTT
>NA|TRBV11-2|NA|TRBJ1-2
CASSLDNSGVYGYTF
TGTGCCAGCAGCTTAGATAATTCGGGGGTCTATGGCTACACCTTC
>TRBD2|TRBV7-3|NA|TRBJ2-1
CASSLGTSGGPNEQFF
TGTGCCAGCAGCTTGGGGACTAGCGGGGGACCCAATGAGCAGTTCTTC
>NA|TRBV18|few|TRBJ2-7
CASSPPVGQVGSYEQYF
TGTGCCAGCTCACCACCGGTCGGCCAGGTGGGCTCCTACGAGCAGTACTTC
>TRBD2|TRBV4-2|NA|TRBJ2-2
CASSRSGGNGELFF
TGTGCCAGCAGTCGTAGCGGGGGGAACGGGGAGCTGTTTTTT
>NA|TRBV10-3|few|TRBJ2-7
CAISRDLGRGEQYF
TGTGCCATCAGTCGGGATCTCGGGCGTGGCGAGCAGTACTTC